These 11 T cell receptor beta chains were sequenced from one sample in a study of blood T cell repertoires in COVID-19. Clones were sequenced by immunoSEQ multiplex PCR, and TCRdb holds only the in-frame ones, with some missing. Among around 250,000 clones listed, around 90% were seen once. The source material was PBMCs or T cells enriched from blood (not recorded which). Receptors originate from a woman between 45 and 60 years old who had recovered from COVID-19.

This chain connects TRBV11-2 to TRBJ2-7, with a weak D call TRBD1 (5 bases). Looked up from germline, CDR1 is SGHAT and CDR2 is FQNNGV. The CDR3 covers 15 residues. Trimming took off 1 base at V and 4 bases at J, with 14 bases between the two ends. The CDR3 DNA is TGTGCCAGCAGCTTAGCCGCAGACAGCGTATACGAGCAGTACTTC. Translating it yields CASSLAADSVYEQYF.

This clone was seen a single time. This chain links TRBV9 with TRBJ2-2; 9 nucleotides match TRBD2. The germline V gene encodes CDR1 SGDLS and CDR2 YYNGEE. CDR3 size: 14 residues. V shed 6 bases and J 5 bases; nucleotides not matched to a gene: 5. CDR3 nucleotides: TGTGCCAGCACGACGAGCGGGAGGACCGGGGAGCTGTTTTTT. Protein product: CASTTSGRTGELFF. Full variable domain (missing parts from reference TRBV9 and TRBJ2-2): DSGVTQTPKHLITATGQRVTLRCSPRSGDLSVYWYQQSLDQGLQFLIQYYNGEERAKGNILERFSAQQFPDLHSELNLSSLELGDSALYFCASTTSGRTGELFFGEGSRLTVL.

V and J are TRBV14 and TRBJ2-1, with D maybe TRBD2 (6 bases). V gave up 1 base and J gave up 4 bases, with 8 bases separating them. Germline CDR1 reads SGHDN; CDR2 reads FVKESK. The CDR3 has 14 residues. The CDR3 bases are TGTGCCAGCAGCCAAGGAGCGGGTTACAATGAGCAGTTCTTC. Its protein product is CASSQGAGYNEQFF. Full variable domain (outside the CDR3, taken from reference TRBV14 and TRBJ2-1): EAGVTQFPSHSVIEKGQTVTLRCDPISGHDNLYWYRRVMGKEIKFLLHFVKESKQDESGMPNNRFLAERTGGTYSTLKVQPAELEDSGVYFCASSQGAGYNEQFFGPGTRLTVL.

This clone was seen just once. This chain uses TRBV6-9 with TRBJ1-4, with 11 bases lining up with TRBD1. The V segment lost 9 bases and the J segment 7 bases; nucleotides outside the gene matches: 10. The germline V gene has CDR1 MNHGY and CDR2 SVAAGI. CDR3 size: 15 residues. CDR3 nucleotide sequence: TGTGCCAGAATCCGGGACAGGGGGGGAAGTGAAAAACTGTTTTTT. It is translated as CARIRDRGGSEKLFF.

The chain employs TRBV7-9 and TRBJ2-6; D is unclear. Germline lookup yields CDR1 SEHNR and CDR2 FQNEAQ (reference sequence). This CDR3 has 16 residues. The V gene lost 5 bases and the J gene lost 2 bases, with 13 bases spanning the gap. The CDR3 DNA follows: TGTGCCAGCAGCGCAACCGACATTCCTGGGGCCAACGTCCTGACTTTC. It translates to CASSATDIPGANVLTF.

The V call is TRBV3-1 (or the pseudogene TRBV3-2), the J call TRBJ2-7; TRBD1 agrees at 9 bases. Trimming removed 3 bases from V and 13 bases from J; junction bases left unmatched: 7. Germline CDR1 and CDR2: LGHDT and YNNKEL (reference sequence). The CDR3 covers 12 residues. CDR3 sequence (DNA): TGTGCCAGCAGCCACGGGACAGGGCAGGGATACTTC. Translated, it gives CASSHGTGQGYF.

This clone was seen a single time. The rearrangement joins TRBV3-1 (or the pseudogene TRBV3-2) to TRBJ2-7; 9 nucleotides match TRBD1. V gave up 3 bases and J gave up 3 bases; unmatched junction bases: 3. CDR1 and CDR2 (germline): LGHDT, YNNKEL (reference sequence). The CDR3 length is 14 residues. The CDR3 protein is CASSQGQGSYEQYF. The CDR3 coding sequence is TGTGCCAGCAGCCAGGGACAGGGAAGCTACGAGCAGTACTTC.

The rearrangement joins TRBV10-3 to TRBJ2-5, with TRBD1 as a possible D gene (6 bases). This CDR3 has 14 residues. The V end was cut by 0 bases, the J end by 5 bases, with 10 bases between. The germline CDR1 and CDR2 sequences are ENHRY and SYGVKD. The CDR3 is CAISESGQDETQYF. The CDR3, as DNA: TGTGCCATCAGTGAGTCGGGACAAGACGAGACCCAGTACTTC.

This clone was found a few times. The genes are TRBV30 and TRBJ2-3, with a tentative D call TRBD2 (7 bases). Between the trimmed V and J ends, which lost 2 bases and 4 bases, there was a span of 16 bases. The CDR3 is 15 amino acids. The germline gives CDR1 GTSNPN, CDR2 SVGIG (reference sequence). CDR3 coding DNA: TGTGCCTGGAGTAGGGGAGGGGCAGGGGCAGATACGCAGTATTTT. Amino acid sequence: CAWSRGGAGADTQYF.

CDR3 coding DNA: TGTGCCAGCAGCTTGGAGGCGACTAGCGTAGGCGGCTTCTTC. This translates into CASSLEATSVGGFF. This rearrangement joins TRBV5-4 to TRBJ2-1; 8 nucleotides match TRBD2. Per germline, CDR1 SGHNT and CDR2 YYREEE (reference sequence). This CDR3 is built from 14 residues. Trimming cost V 0 bases and J 16 bases; bases outside gene matches: 12.

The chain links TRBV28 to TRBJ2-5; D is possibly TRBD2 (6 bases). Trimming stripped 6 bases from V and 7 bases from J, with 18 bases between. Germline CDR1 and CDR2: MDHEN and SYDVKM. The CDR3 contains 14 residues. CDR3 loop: CASRMLAPVGTQYF. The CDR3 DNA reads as TGTGCCAGCAGAATGCTAGCGCCAGTGGGGACCCAGTACTTC.